These 26 T cell receptor beta chains came from one sample sequenced in a study of blood T cell repertoires in COVID-19. Method: immunoSEQ multiplex PCR; TCRdb's copy keeps in-frame clones and lacks some. The table shows around 130,000 clones, with over 75% occurring only once. Specimen: peripheral blood. The receptor set was obtained from a woman aged 55-70 years with acute or convalescent COVID-19.

This clone was seen only a few times. The chain carries TRBV19 and TRBJ1-5; 7 bases line up with TRBD1. CDR1 is LNHDA, CDR2 SQIVND, per germline (reference sequence). The CDR3 loop spans 13 amino acids. The V and J ends lost 2 bases and 8 bases, in that order; junction bases with no gene match: 3. The CDR3 is CASSIQGGEPQHF. The CDR3 nucleotides read TGTGCCAGTAGTATACAAGGGGGCGAGCCCCAGCATTTT.

This clone appeared once. The rearrangement links TRBV5-1 to TRBJ2-1; 14 nucleotides agree with TRBD2. V shed 4 bases and J 9 bases; nucleotides not matched to a gene: 6. The CDR3 is 15 residues long. Germline CDR1 SGHRS, CDR2 YFSETQ. The DNA for the CDR3 is TGCGCCAGCAGCCTAGGGACTAGCGGGAGTAGTGAGCAGTTCTTC. Translated, it gives CASSLGTSGSSEQFF.

V gene TRBV24-1 combines with J gene TRBJ2-3, with 11 positions matching TRBD2. Germline V gives CDR1 KGHDR, CDR2 SFDVKD. The trim removed 5 bases at V and 5 bases at J, leaving 8 bases unmatched. The CDR3 has 16 residues. CDR3 coding DNA: TGTGCCACCAGTGCGATAACTAGCGGGAGAATAGATACGCAGTATTTT. It translates to CATSAITSGRIDTQYF.

This sequence joins TRBV3-1 (or the pseudogene TRBV3-2) and TRBJ1-2, with TRBD1 identical over 8 bases. The CDR3 length is 13 residues. V dropped 0 bases and J dropped 12; count of bases not matched to a gene: 6. Germline values: CDR1 LGHDT, CDR2 YNNKEL (reference sequence). The CDR3 sequence is CASSQDLGQGDTF. The DNA for the CDR3 is TGTGCCAGCAGCCAAGATCTCGGACAGGGAGACACCTTC.

The rearrangement links TRBV5-6 to TRBJ2-5; the D gene is possibly TRBD1 (5 bases). Germline V lookup: CDR1 SGHDT, CDR2 YYEEEE. The V and J ends lost 5 bases and 3 bases respectively, with 14 bases between them. This CDR3 is 14 amino acids long. The CDR3 DNA reads as TGTGCCAGCAGGCGACAGCTTTTAGAAGAGACCCAGTACTTC. It translates to CASRRQLLEETQYF. The variable domain in full, with the rest retrieved from reference TRBV5-6 and TRBJ2-5, is DAGVTQSPTHLIKTRGQQVTLRCSPKSGHDTVSWYQQALGQGPQFIFQYYEEEERQRGNFPDRFSGHQFPNYSSELNVNALLLGDSALYLCASRRQLLEETQYFGPGTRLLVL.

The chain links TRBV5-1 to TRBJ2-2; 15 positions agree with TRBD2. Germline CDR1 and CDR2: SGHRS and YFSETQ. With V trimmed by 4 bases and J by 8 bases, 3 bases remained unmatched. The CDR3 extends over 15 amino acids. The CDR3 nucleotides are TGCGCCAGCAGCCCGGGACTAGCGGGAGGTGGGGAGCTGTTTTTT. It specifies CASSPGLAGGGELFF.

The rearrangement uses TRBV5-1 and TRBJ2-2; the match to TRBD1 covers 8 bases. Trimming cost V 2 bases and J 4 bases; bases outside gene matches: 4. CDR3 length equals 15 residues. CDR1 is SGHRS and CDR2 is YFSETQ in the germline V gene. The CDR3 DNA is TGCGCCAGCAGCTTTCGGACAGGGAGCACCGGGGAGCTGTTTTTT. Its translation is CASSFRTGSTGELFF.

This clone showed up just a few times. The chain carries TRBV28 and TRBJ2-1; 15 bases fit TRBD2. The CDR3 totals 15 residues. Trimming took 7 bases from V and 7 from J; bases not matched to a gene: 5. Germline V gene data show CDR1 as MDHEN and CDR2 as SYDVKM. The CDR3 DNA sequence: TGTGCCAGCACCTTCGGACTAGCGGGGGGGAATGAGCAGTTCTTC. This sequence encodes CASTFGLAGGNEQFF. The variable domain in full, completed from reference TRBV28 and TRBJ2-1, reads DVKVTQSSRYLVKRTGEKVFLECVQDMDHENMFWYRQDPGLGLRLIYFSYDVKMKEKGDIPEGYSVSREKKERFSLILESASTNQTSMYLCASTFGLAGGNEQFFGPGTRLTVL.

The chain recombines TRBV11-1 with TRBJ1-2; unclear D gene. V lost 0 bases to trimming and J lost 6 bases, with 14 bases between them. Looked up from germline, CDR1 is SGHAT and CDR2 is FQDESV (reference sequence). CDR3 length equals 15 residues. The CDR3 bases are TGTGCCAGCAGCTTAGCGCGAGGCCTGAGAGATGGCTACACCTTC. Encoded protein: CASSLARGLRDGYTF. Combining the CDR3 with reference TRBV11-1 and TRBJ1-2 gives the whole variable domain EAEVAQSPRYKITEKSQAVAFWCDPISGHATLYWYRQILGQGPELLVQFQDESVVDDSQLPKDRFSAERLKGVDSTLKIQPAELGDSAMYLCASSLARGLRDGYTFGSGTRLTVV.

This chain links TRBV5-1 with TRBJ1-2; possibly TRBD1 for D (6 bases). The CDR3 sequence is 13 residues long. Germline loops: CDR1 SGHRS, CDR2 YFSETQ. V was cut by 3 bases and J by 8 bases, with 14 bases left in between. This chain's CDR3 is CASSSGAIEGYTF. The CDR3, as DNA: TGCGCCAGCAGCTCAGGGGCAATCGAAGGCTACACCTTC.

The chain carries TRBV5-8 and TRBJ2-7, with TRBD1 identical over 7 bases. The CDR3 totals 16 residues. Trimming cost V 2 bases and J 3 bases; bases outside gene matches: 11. Germline V gene sequence: CDR1 SGHTS, CDR2 YDEGEE. CDR3 region: CASSLPGTDTFYEQYF. For the CDR3, the DNA is TGTGCCAGCAGCTTACCCGGGACAGACACGTTCTACGAGCAGTACTTC. The full variable domain, in which reference TRBV5-8 and TRBJ2-7 provide the parts outside the CDR3, is EAGVTQSPTHLIKTRGQQATLRCSPISGHTSVYWYQQALGLGLQFLLWYDEGEERNRGNFPPRFSGRQFPNYSSELNVNALELEDSALYLCASSLPGTDTFYEQYFGPGTRLTVT.

V and J are TRBV30 and TRBJ1-2; D perhaps matches TRBD1 (6 bases). The CDR3 runs 16 residues. Trimming removed 1 base from V and 7 bases from J, with 22 bases in between. Germline CDR1 and CDR2: GTSNPN and SVGIG (reference sequence). The CDR3 protein is CAWSAAHLGQGFGYTF. CDR3 DNA: TGTGCCTGGAGTGCCGCCCACCTCGGCCAGGGGTTTGGCTACACCTTC.

V gene TRBV29-1 combines with J gene TRBJ2-7, with 7 bases aligning to TRBD2. CDR3 size: 14 residues. The germline CDR1 and CDR2 sequences are SQVTM and ANQGSEA. V dropped 5 bases and J dropped 5; count of bases not matched to a gene: 12. CDR3 bases: TGCAGCGTTCTAATTTGGGAGGGAATCAACGAGCAGTACTTC. Amino acid sequence: CSVLIWEGINEQYF.

The J gene is TRBJ1-5, the V gene TRBV3-1 (or the pseudogene TRBV3-2); 9 bases are a match to TRBD1. Trimming removed 1 base from V and 0 bases from J; junction bases left unmatched: 10. This CDR3 has 19 amino acids. Per the germline V gene, CDR1 is LGHDT and CDR2 is YNNKEL (reference sequence). The CDR3 nucleotides are TGTGCCAGCAGCCAAGCCGAGACAGGGGGAACTTATAGCAATCAGCCCCAGCATTTT. This gives the protein CASSQAETGGTYSNQPQHF.

This clone turned up a few times. The chain links TRBV3-1 (or the pseudogene TRBV3-2) to TRBJ2-5; weak D call: TRBD2 (5 bases). The V and J ends lost 4 bases and 5 bases respectively, with 23 bases between them. Germline V gene lookup returns CDR1 LGHDT and CDR2 YNNKEL (reference sequence). CDR3 length equals 17 residues. The CDR3 DNA follows: TGTGCCAGCAGCCTTGCCGGCTCGGGATCCTTTCGGGAGACCCAGTACTTC. Translated: CASSLAGSGSFRETQYF.

As concerns this clone: Sequence at one end of the junction differs from germline and may be a read error. The chain carries TRBV7-2 and TRBJ2-2; 8 bases agree with TRBD1. Germline CDR1 is SGHTA and CDR2 is FQGNSA. This CDR3 comprises 16 residues. The CDR3, as DNA: TGTGCCAGCAGCTTTCCAGGGGGCACGAAGACCGGGGAGCTGTTTTTT. It translates to CASSFPGGTKTGELFF.

The chain has TRBV7-6 and TRBJ2-3; 8 bases line up with TRBD2. Germline V gene data show CDR1 as SGHVS and CDR2 as FNYEAQ. V was clipped by 5 bases and J by 5 bases; unmatched bases: 12. The CDR3 covers 16 residues. In DNA form, the CDR3 reads TGTGCCAGCAGCCCTGGACCGGGAGGGCCCGGAGATACGCAGTATTTT. It codes for CASSPGPGGPGDTQYF.

This clone was seen a few times. The rearrangement links TRBV19 to TRBJ2-3, with 7 bases that match TRBD1. V shed 6 bases and J 6 bases; nucleotides not matched to a gene: 9. Germline V gene data show CDR1 as LNHDA and CDR2 as SQIVND (reference sequence). The CDR3 has 14 amino acids. The CDR3 here is CASRRGQGRDTQYF. The CDR3 bases are TGTGCCAGTAGAAGGGGGCAGGGCCGTGATACGCAGTATTTT.

This clone was counted only a few times. The chain joins TRBV10-2 to TRBJ2-5, with a tentative D call TRBD1 (7 bases). Trimming took off 6 bases at V and 1 base at J, with 12 bases between the two ends. This CDR3 contains 14 residues. Germline V CDR1 and CDR2: WSHSY, SAAADI. The CDR3 region is CASRAGQIQETQYF. Here the CDR3 DNA reads TGCGCCAGCAGGGCGGGACAGATCCAAGAGACCCAGTACTTC.

In the case of this clone: Within the sample, other DNA sequences also encode this same CDR3. This chain joins TRBV5-1 and TRBJ1-1; no clear D gene. The V gene lost 0 bases and the J gene lost 1 base, with 4 bases spanning the gap. This CDR3 is built from 13 residues. From germline, CDR1 is SGHRS and CDR2 YFSETQ. Written as DNA, the CDR3 is TGCGCCAGCAGCTTGGAGCAGAACACTGAAGCTTTCTTT. Its translation: CASSLEQNTEAFF.

This chain links TRBV5-8 with TRBJ2-5, with a weak D call TRBD1 (6 bases). The CDR3 is 13 residues long. Trimming took 4 bases from V and 5 from J, leaving 12 bases between them. The germline V gene has CDR1 SGHTS and CDR2 YDEGEE. For the CDR3, the DNA is TGTGCCAGCAGCCCGAGGGGGAAGGAGACCCAGTACTTC. Residues: CASSPRGKETQYF. The variable domain in full, with the rest retrieved from reference TRBV5-8 and TRBJ2-5, is EAGVTQSPTHLIKTRGQQATLRCSPISGHTSVYWYQQALGLGLQFLLWYDEGEERNRGNFPPRFSGRQFPNYSSELNVNALELEDSALYLCASSPRGKETQYFGPGTRLLVL.

The rearrangement links TRBV11-2 to TRBJ2-5; TRBD2 might be the D (6 bases). V dropped 3 bases and J dropped 2 bases, with 10 bases sitting between them. Germline CDR1 is SGHAT and CDR2 is FQNNGV. This CDR3 has 14 residues. CDR3 in amino acids: CASSFRGGQETQYF. The CDR3 bases are TGTGCCAGCAGCTTTCGTGGGGGGCAAGAGACCCAGTACTTC.

The V and J genes are TRBV6-2 or TRBV6-3 and TRBJ1-1, with a weak D call TRBD1 (6 bases). CDR3 length: 14 residues. The germline V gene encodes CDR1 MNHEY and CDR2 SVGEGT. V was trimmed by 6 bases and J by 3 bases, leaving 14 bases between them. The DNA of the CDR3 is TGTGCCAGCAGCCTGACAGGTAGATACACTGAAGCTTTCTTT. Protein: CASSLTGRYTEAFF.

The chain links TRBV28 to TRBJ1-5; D is uncertain. Per germline, CDR1 MDHEN and CDR2 SYDVKM. The CDR3 loop spans 12 amino acids. V dropped 6 bases and J dropped 7 bases, with 10 bases sitting between them. Written as DNA, the CDR3 is TGTGCCAGCAGCCCCAGAATCCAGCCCCAGCATTTT. Translated: CASSPRIQPQHF.

V gene TRBV5-6 combines with J gene TRBJ2-2, with a weak D call TRBD1 (6 bases). Germline V gives CDR1 SGHDT, CDR2 YYEEEE. V was shortened by 4 bases and J by 6 bases, with 13 bases between the two germline ends. The CDR3 runs to 14 residues. CDR3 in amino acids: CASSRPTGSGELFF. The CDR3 DNA sequence: TGTGCCAGCAGCCGCCCGACAGGTTCCGGGGAGCTGTTTTTT. The variable domain in full, completed from reference TRBV5-6 and TRBJ2-2, reads DAGVTQSPTHLIKTRGQQVTLRCSPKSGHDTVSWYQQALGQGPQFIFQYYEEEERQRGNFPDRFSGHQFPNYSSELNVNALLLGDSALYLCASSRPTGSGELFFGEGSRLTVL.

The CDR3 nucleotides are TGCAGTCCGGACAGGGCAGAAGGCTACACCTTC. Encoded protein: CSPDRAEGYTF. This chain links TRBV20-1 with TRBJ1-2, with 8 bases lining up with TRBD1. The CDR3 totals 11 residues. From germline, CDR1 is DFQATT and CDR2 SNEGSKA (reference sequence). Unmatched junction bases numbered 7, after V lost 8 bases and J lost 8 bases.